This T cell receptor (beta chain) was sequenced for a study of control samples from healthy donors and cancer patients. The germline gives CDR1 MNHEY, CDR2 SMNVEV (reference sequence). Trimming pared 5 bases from V and 2 bases from J, leaving 16 bases between. CDR3 length: 15 residues. Method: immunoSEQ multiplex PCR; TCRdb's copy keeps in-frame clones and lacks some. The repertoire holds 350,000 to 450,000 clones, 90% seen once, with around 6.4% in the top ten. The V call is TRBV27, the J call TRBJ2-7, with D possibly TRBD1 on 8 matching bases. This clonotype was obtained from a man in his forties or fifties with head and neck cancer. The sequencing sample was made of PBMCs. The CDR3 bases are TGTGCCAGCAGTCCGCAGCGGGACAGGACCTACGAGCAGTACTTC. This encodes CASSPQRDRTYEQYF.